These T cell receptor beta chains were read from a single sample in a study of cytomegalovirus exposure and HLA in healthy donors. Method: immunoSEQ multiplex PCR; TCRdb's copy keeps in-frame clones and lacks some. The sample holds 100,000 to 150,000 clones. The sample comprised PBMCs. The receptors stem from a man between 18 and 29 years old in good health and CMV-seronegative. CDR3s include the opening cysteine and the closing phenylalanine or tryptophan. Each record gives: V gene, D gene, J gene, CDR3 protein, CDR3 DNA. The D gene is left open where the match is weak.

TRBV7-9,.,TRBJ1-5,CASSLPQLNQPQHF,TGTGCCAGCAGCTTACCACAGCTAAATCAGCCCCAGCATTTT
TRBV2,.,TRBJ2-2,CASPNPADTGELFF,TGTGCCAGCCCTAACCCAGCGGACACCGGGGAGCTGTTTTTT
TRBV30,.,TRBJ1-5,CAWSVRGGANQPQHF,TGTGCCTGGAGTGTCCGGGGGGGGGCAAATCAGCCCCAGCATTTT
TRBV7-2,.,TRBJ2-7,CASSFKRDEQYF,TGTGCCAGCAGTTTCAAGAGGGACGAGCAGTACTTC
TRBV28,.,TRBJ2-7,CASSLPGNEQYF,TGTGCCAGCAGTTTACCCGGGAACGAGCAGTACTTC
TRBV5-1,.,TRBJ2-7,CASSLPTTGSIYEQYF,TGCGCCAGCAGCCTACCTACAACCGGGAGTATATACGAGCAGTACTTC
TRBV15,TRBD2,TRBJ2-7,CATSRDSGRATEQYF,TGTGCCACCAGCAGAGATAGCGGGAGGGCCACCGAGCAGTACTTC
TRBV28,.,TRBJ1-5,CASTTLGGRYQPQHF,TGTGCCAGCACTACCCTCGGGGGGAGGTATCAGCCCCAGCATTTT
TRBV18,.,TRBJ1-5,CASSPPGSQPQHF,TGTGCCAGCTCCCCCCCCGGGAGTCAGCCCCAGCATTTT
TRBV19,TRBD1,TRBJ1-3,CASKTGGLSGNTIYF,TGTGCCAGTAAGACAGGGGGTCTCTCTGGAAACACCATATATTTT
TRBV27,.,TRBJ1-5,CASSPGHAVYSNQPQHF,TGTGCCAGCAGTCCGGGACACGCGGTCTATAGCAATCAGCCCCAGCATTTT
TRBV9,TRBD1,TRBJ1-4,CASSARQGVYEKLFF,TGTGCCAGCAGCGCGAGACAGGGGGTGTATGAAAAACTGTTTTTT
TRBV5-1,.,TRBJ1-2,CASSLAETVYGYTF,TGCGCCAGCAGCTTGGCCGAAACAGTCTATGGCTACACCTTC
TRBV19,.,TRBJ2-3,CASSTSHRVPRGDTQYF,TGTGCCAGTAGTACCAGCCACCGGGTCCCGCGCGGAGATACGCAGTATTTT
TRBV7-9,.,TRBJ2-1,CASSLVGRSSYNEQFF,TGTGCCAGCAGCTTAGTGGGCCGTAGCTCCTACAATGAGCAGTTCTTC
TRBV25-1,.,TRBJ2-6,CASSKITGEAGANVLTF,TGTGCCAGCAGTAAAATAACAGGGGAGGCTGGGGCCAACGTCCTGACTTTC
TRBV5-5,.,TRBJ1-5,CASSPEVHSNQPQHF,TGTGCCAGCAGTCCGGAGGTGCACAGCAATCAGCCCCAGCATTTT
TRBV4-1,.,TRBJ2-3,CASRGAGADTQYF,TGCGCCAGCAGAGGGGCCGGTGCAGATACGCAGTATTTT
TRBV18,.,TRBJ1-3,CASSPESGNTIYF,TGTGCCAGCTCACCAGAGAGCGGAAACACCATATATTTT
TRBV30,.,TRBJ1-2,CAWSVEFMNYGYTF,TGTGCCTGGAGTGTAGAGTTCATGAACTATGGCTACACCTTC
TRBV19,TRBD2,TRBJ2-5,CASSPLAEETQYF,TGTGCCAGTAGCCCACTAGCGGAGGAGACCCAGTACTTC
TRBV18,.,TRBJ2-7,CASSPPRYAAGGASSYEQYF,TGTGCCAGCTCACCACCGAGGTACGCGGCAGGAGGAGCAAGCTCCTACGAGCAGTACTTC
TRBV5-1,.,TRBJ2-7,CASSLAEGYEQYF,TGCGCCAGCAGCTTGGCCGAGGGATACGAGCAGTACTTC
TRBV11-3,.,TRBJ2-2,CASSQMKGVRSGELFF,TGTGCCAGCAGCCAAATGAAGGGAGTAAGGTCGGGGGAGCTGTTTTTT
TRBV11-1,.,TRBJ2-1,CASSLGWFGSSYNEQFF,TGTGCCAGCAGCTTAGGATGGTTCGGGAGCTCCTACAATGAGCAGTTCTTC
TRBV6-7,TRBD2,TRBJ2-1,CASSPKWASGGGKQFF,TGTGCCAGCAGTCCCAAATGGGCTAGCGGGGGGGGCAAGCAGTTCTTC
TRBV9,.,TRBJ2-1,CASSVGRSGNEQFF,TGTGCCAGCAGCGTAGGGCGGAGTGGGAATGAGCAGTTCTTC
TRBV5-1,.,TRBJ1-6,CASSLYGQSNSPLHF,TGCGCCAGCAGCTTGTATGGGCAGAGTAATTCACCCCTCCACTTT
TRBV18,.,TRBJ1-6,CASSPAANSPLHF,TGTGCCAGCTCACCCGCGGCCAATTCACCCCTCCACTTT
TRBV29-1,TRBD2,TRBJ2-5,CSVGYGGARETQYF,TGCAGCGTTGGCTACGGGGGGGCCCGGGAGACCCAGTACTTC
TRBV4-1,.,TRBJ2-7,CASSQGTLYEQYF,TGCGCCAGCAGCCAAGGGACTTTATACGAGCAGTACTTC
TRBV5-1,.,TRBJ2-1,CASSSHYSSYNEQFF,TGCGCCAGCAGCTCTCATTACAGCTCCTACAATGAGCAGTTCTTC
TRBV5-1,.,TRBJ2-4,CASSFLARAPTKNIQYF,TGCGCCAGCAGCTTCCTAGCGAGGGCCCCTACCAAAAACATTCAGTACTTC
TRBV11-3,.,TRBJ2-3,CASSLLGGGADTQYF,TGTGCCAGCAGCTTGCTGGGGGGAGGCGCAGATACGCAGTATTTT
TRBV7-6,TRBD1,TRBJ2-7,CASSRTGASSYEQYF,TGTGCCAGCAGCCGGACAGGGGCTAGCTCCTACGAGCAGTACTTC
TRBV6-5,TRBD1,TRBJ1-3,CASSGDRPSGNTIYF,TGTGCCAGCAGTGGGGACAGACCCTCTGGAAACACCATATATTTT
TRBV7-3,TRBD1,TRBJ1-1,CASSPTGGTEAFF,TGTGCCAGCAGTCCAACAGGGGGCACTGAAGCTTTCTTT
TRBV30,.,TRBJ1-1,CASNPGVTEAFF,TGTGCCTCAAACCCCGGGGTGACTGAAGCTTTCTTT
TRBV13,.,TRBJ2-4,CASSLEIIGEGDIQYF,TGTGCCAGCAGCTTAGAAATCATAGGGGAGGGGGACATTCAGTACTTC
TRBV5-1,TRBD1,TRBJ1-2,CASSEGAPESYGYTF,TGCGCCAGCAGCGAGGGGGCACCGGAGTCCTATGGCTACACCTTC
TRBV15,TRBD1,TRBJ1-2,CATSRASDRDGYGYTF,TGTGCCACCAGCAGAGCCTCGGACAGGGATGGATATGGCTACACCTTC
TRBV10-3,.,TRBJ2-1,CAISATGNNNEQFF,TGTGCCATCAGTGCCACAGGGAATAACAATGAGCAGTTCTTC
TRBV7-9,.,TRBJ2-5,CASSWTQRAGQETQYF,TGTGCCAGCAGCTGGACGCAGCGGGCCGGGCAAGAGACCCAGTACTTC
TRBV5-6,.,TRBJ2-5,CASSSLQETQYF,TGTGCCAGCAGCTCCCTTCAAGAGACCCAGTACTTC
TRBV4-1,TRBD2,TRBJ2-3,CASSRAAGVDTDTQYF,TGCGCCAGCAGCCGCGCAGCGGGAGTGGACACAGATACGCAGTATTTT
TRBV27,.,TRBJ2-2,CASSLVAGELFF,TGTGCCAGCAGTCTCGTTGCCGGGGAGCTGTTTTTT
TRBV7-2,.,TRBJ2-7,CASSSPPGVTYEQYF,TGTGCCAGCAGCTCGCCCCCGGGGGTAACCTACGAGCAGTACTTC
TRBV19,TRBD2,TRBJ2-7,CASSIAAGSGEQYF,TGTGCCAGTAGTATAGCAGCGGGGAGCGGCGAGCAGTACTTC
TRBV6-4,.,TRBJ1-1,CASSTSDVGGGTEAFF,TGTGCCAGCAGTACCTCAGACGTCGGGGGTGGCACTGAAGCTTTCTTT
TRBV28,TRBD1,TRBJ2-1,CASSLRDRVQNEQFF,TGTGCCAGCAGTCTCCGGGACAGGGTGCAGAATGAGCAGTTCTTC
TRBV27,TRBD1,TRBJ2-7,CASSGTQGSSQYF,TGTGCCAGCAGTGGAACACAGGGGTCCTCGCAGTACTTC
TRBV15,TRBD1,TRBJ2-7,CATSRDTGQGYEQYF,TGTGCCACCAGCAGAGATACGGGACAGGGGTACGAGCAGTACTTC